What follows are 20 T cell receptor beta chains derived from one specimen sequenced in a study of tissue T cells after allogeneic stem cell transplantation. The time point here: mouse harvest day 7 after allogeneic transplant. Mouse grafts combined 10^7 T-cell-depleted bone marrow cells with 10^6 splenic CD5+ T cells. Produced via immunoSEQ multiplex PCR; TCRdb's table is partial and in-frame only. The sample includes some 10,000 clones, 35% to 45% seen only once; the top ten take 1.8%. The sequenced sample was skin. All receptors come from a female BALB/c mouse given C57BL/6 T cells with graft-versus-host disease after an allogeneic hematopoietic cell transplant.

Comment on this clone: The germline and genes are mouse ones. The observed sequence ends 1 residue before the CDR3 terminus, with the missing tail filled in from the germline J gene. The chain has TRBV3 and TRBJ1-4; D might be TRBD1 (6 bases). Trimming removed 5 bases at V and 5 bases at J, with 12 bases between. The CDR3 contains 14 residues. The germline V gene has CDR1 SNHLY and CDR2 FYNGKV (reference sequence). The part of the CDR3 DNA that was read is TGTGCCAGCAGCCCCATGGGACAAAACGAAAGATTATTT. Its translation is CASSPMGQNERLF. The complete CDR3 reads CASSPMGQNERLFF.

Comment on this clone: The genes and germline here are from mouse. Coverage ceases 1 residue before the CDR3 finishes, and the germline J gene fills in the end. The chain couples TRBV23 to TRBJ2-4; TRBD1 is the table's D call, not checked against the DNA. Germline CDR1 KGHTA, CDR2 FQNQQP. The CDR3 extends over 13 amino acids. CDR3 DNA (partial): TGCTCCAGCAGTAGGGACAGCCAAAACACCTTGTAC. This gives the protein CSSSRDSQNTLY. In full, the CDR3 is CSSSRDSQNTLYF.

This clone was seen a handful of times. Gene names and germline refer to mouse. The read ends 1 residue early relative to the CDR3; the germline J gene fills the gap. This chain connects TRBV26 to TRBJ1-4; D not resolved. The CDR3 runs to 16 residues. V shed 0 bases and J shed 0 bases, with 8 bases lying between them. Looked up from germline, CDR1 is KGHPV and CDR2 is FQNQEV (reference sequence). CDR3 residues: CASSLSMAFSNERLFF. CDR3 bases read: TGTGCCAGCAGTCTGTCGATGGCATTTTCCAACGAAAGATTATTT.

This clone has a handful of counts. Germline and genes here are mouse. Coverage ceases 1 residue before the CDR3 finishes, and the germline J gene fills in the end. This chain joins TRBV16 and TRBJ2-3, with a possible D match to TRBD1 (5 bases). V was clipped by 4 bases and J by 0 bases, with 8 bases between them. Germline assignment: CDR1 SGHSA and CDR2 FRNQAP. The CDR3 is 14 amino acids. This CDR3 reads CASSSQGSAETLYF. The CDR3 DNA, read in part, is TGTGCAAGCAGCTCTCAGGGTAGTGCAGAAACGCTGTAT.

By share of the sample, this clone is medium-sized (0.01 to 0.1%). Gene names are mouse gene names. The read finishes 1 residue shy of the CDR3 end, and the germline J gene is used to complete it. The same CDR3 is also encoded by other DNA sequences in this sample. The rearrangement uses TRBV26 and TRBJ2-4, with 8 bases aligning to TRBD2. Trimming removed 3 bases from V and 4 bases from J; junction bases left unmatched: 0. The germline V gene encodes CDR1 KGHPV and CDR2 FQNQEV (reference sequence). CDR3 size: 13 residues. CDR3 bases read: TGTGCCAGCAGTCTTGGGGGGGAAAACACCTTGTAC. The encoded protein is CASSLGGENTLY. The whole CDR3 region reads CASSLGGENTLYF.

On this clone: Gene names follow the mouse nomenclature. The CDR3: CASSLVAQNTLYF. The CDR3 DNA, read in part, is TGTGCCAGCAGCTTAGTGGCGCAAAACACCTTGTAC. The chain uses TRBV3 and TRBJ2-4; the D is unclear. Coverage ceases 1 residue before the CDR3 finishes, and the germline J gene fills in the end. The CDR3 is made up of 13 amino acids. Germline V CDR1 and CDR2: SNHLY, FYNGKV (reference sequence). V dropped 1 base and J dropped 3 bases, with 5 bases sitting between them.

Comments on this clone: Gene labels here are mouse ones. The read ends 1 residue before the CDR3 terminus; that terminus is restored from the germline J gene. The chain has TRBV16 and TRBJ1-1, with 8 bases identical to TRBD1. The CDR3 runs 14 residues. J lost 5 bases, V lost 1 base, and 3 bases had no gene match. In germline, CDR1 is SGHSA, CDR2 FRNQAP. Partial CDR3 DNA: TGTGCAAGCAGCTTAGGACAGGGGAGGACAGAAGTCTTC. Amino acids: CASSLGQGRTEVF. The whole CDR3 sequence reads CASSLGQGRTEVFF.

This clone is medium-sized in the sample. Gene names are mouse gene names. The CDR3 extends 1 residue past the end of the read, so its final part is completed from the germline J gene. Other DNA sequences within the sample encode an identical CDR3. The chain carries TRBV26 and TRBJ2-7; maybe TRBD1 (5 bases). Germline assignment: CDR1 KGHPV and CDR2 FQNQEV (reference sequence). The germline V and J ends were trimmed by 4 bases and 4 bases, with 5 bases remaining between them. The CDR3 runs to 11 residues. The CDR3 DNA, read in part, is TGTGCCAGCAGTCAGGGGTATGAACAGTAC. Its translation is CASSQGYEQY. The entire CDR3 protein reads CASSQGYEQYF.

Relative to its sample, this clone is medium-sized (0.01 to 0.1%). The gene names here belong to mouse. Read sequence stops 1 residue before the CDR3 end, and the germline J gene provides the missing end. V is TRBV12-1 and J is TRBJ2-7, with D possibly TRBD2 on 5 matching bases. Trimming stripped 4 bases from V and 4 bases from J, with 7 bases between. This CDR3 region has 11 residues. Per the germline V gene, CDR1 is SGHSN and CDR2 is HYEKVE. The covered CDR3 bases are TGTGCCAGCTCCTCTGGGTATGAACAGTAC. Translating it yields CASSSGYEQY. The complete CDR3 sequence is CASSSGYEQYF. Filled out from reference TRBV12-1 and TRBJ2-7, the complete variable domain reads DSGVVQSPRHIIKEKGGRSVLTCIPISGHSNVVWYQQTLGKELKFLIQHYEKVERDKGFLPSRFSVQQFDDYHSEMNMSALELEDSAMYFCASSSGYEQYFGPGTRLTVL.

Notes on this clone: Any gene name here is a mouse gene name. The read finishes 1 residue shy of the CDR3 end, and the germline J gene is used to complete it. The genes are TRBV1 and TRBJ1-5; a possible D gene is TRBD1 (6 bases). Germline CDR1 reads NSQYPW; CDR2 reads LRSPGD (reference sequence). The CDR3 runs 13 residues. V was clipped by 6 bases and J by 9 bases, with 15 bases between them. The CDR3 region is CTCSRDKGGAPLF. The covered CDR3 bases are TGCACCTGCAGCCGGGACAAGGGGGGGGCTCCGCTT. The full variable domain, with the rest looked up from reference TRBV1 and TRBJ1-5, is VTLLEQNPRWRLVPRGQAVNLRCILKNSQYPWMSWYQQDLQKQLQWLFTLRSPGDKEVKSLPGADYLATRVTDTELRLQVANMSQGRTLYCTCSRDKGGAPLFGEGTRLSVL.

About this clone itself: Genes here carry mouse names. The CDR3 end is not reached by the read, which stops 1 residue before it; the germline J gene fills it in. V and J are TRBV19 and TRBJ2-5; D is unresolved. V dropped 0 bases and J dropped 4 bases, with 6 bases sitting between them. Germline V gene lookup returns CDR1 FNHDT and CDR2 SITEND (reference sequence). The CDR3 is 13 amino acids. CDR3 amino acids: CASSIVGEDTQYF. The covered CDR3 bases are TGTGCCAGCAGTATAGTCGGGGAAGACACCCAGTAC.

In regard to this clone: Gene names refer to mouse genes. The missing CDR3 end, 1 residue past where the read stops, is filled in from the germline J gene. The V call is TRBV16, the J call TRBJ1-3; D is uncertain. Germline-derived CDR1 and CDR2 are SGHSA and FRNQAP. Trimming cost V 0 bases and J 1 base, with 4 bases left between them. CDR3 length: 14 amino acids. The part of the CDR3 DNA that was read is TGTGCAAGCAGCTTAGAAGGATCTGGAAATACGCTCTAT. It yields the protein CASSLEGSGNTLY. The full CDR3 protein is CASSLEGSGNTLYF.

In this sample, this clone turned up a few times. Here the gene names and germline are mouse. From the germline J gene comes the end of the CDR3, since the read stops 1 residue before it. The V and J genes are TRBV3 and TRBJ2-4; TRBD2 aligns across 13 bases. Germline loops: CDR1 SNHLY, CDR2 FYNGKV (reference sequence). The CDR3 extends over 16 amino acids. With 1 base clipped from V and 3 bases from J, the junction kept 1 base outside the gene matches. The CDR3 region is CASSLGTGGAQNTLYF. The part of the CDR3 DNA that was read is TGTGCCAGCAGCTTAGGGACTGGGGGGGCCCAAAACACCTTGTAC.

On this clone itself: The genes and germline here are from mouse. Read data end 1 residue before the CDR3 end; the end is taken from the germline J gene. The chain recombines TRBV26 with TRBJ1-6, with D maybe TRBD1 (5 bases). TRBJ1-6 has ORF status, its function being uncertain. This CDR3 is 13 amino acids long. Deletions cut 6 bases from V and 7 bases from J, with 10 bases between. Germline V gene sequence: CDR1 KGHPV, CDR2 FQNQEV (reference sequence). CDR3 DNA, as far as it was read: TGTGCCAGCAGACAGGAGATGAATTCGCCCCTCTAC. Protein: CASRQEMNSPLY. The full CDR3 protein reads CASRQEMNSPLYF.

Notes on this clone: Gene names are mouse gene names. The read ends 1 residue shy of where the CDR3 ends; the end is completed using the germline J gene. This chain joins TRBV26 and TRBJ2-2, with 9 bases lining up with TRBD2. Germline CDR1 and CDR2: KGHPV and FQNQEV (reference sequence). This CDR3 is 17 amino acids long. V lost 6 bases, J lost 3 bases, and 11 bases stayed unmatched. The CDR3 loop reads CASSRDWGWKDTGQLYF. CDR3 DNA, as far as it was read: TGTGCCAGCAGCCGTGACTGGGGGTGGAAAGACACCGGGCAGCTCTAC.

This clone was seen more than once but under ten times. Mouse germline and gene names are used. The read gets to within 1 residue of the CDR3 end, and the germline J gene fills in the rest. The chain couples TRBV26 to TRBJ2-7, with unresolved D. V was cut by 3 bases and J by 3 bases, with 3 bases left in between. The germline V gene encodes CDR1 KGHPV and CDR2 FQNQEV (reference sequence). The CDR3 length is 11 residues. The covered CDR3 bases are TGTGCCAGCAGTCTCCACTATGAACAGTAC. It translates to CASSLHYEQY. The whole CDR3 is CASSLHYEQYF.

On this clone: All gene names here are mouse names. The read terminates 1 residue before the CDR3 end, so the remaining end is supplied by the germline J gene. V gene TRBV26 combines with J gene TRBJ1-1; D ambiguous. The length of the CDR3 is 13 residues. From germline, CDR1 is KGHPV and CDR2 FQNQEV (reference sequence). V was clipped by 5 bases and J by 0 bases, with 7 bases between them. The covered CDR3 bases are TGTGCCAGCAGTATCAGAGCAAACACAGAAGTCTTC. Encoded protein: CASSIRANTEVF. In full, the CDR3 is CASSIRANTEVFF. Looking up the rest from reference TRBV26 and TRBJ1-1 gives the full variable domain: NSKVIQTPRYLVKGQGQKAKMRCIPEKGHPVVFWYQQNKNNEFKFLINFQNQEVLQQIDMTEKRFSAECPSNSPCSLEIQSSEAGDSALYLCASSIRANTEVFFGKGTRLTVV.

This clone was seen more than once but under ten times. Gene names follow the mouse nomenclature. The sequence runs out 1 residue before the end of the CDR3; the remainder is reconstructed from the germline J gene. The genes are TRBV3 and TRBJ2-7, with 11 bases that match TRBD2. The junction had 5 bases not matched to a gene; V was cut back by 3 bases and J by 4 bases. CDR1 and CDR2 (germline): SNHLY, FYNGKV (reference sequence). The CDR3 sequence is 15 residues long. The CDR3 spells CASSFGTGGPYEQYF. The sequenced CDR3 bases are TGTGCCAGCAGCTTTGGGACTGGGGGACCTTATGAACAGTAC.

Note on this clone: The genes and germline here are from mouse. The CDR3: CASSLLEGTQYF. The part of the CDR3 DNA that was read is TGTGCAAGCAGCTTATTGGAGGGCACCCAGTAC. J is TRBJ2-5 and V is TRBV16; D is unresolved. The CDR3 end falls 1 residue outside the read, so it is completed with the germline J gene. Looked up from germline, CDR1 is SGHSA and CDR2 is FRNQAP. V lost 2 bases and J 8 bases, leaving 8 bases between the germline ends. CDR3 size: 12 residues.

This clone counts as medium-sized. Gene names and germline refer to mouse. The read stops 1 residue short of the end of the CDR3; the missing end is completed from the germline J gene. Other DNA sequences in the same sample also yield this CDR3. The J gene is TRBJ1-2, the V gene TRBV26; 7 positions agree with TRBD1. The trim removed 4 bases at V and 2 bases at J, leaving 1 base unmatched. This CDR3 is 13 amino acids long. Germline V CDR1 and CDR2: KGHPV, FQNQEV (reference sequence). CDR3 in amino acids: CASSRQGNSDYTF. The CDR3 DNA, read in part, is TGTGCCAGCAGTCGACAGGGCAACTCCGACTACACC.